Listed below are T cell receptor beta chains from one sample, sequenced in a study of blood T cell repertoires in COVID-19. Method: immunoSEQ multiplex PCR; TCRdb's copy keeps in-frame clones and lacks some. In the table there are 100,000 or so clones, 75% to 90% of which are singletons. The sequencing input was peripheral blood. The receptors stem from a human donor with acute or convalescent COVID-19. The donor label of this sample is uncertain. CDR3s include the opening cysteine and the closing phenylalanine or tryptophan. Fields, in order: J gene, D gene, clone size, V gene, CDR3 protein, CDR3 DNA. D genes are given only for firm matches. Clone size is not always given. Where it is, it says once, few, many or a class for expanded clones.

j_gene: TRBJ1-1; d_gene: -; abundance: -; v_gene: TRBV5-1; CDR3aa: CASSLQGTNTEAFF; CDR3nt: TGCGCCAGCAGCTTACAGGGAACGAACACTGAAGCTTTCTTT
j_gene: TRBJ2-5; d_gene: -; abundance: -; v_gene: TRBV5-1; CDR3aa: CASSLGSSQETQYF; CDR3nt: TGCGCCAGCAGCTTGGGGTCCAGCCAAGAGACCCAGTACTTC
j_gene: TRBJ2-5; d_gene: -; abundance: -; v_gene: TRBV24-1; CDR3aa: CATSLPGMYF; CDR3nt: TGTGCCACCAGCCTCCCGGGAATGTACTTC
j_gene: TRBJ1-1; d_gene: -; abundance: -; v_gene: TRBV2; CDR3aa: CASITDRVNTEAFF; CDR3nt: TGTGCCAGCATCACGGACAGAGTGAACACTGAAGCTTTCTTT
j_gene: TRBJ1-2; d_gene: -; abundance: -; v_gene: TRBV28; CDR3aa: CESRTTDQTDYGYTF; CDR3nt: TGCGAGTCCCGAACGACAGACCAGACAGACTATGGCTACACCTTC
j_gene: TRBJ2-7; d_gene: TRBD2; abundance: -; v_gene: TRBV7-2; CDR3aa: CASSWASGYEQYF; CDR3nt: TGTGCCAGCAGCTGGGCTAGCGGCTACGAGCAGTACTTC
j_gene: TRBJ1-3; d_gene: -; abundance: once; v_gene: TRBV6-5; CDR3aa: CASESSGNTIYF; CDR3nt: TGTGCCAGTGAGAGCTCTGGAAACACCATATATTTT
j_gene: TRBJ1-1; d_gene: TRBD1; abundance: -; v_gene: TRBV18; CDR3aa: CASSPNGQVGTEAFF; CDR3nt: TGTGCCAGCTCACCCAACGGACAGGTGGGCACTGAAGCTTTCTTT
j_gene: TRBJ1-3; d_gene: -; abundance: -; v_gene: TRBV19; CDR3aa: CASSTAAAGNTIYF; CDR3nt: TGTGCCAGCTCTACAGCGGCGGCTGGAAACACCATATATTTT
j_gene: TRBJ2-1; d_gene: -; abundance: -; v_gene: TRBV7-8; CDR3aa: CASSLTIIFRESYNEQFF; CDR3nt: TGTGCCAGCAGCTTAACTATCATCTTCCGGGAGTCATACAATGAGCAGTTCTTC
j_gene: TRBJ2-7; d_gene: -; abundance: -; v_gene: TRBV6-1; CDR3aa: CASSESVWRGEYF; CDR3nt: TGTGCCAGCAGTGAATCGGTTTGGAGAGGAGAGTACTTC
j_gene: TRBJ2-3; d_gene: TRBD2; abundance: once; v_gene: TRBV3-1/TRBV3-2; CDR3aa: CASSRGSGTFTDTQYF; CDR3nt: TGTGCCAGCAGCCGCGGTAGCGGGACGTTCACAGATACGCAGTATTTT
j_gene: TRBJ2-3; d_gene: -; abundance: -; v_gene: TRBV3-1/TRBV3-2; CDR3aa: CASSSGDSTDTQYF; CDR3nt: TGTGCCAGCAGCTCAGGCGATAGCACAGATACGCAGTATTTT
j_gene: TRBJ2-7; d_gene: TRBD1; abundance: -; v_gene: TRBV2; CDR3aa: CASSPGQAAVQYF; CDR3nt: TGTGCCAGCAGTCCGGGACAGGCCGCGGTGCAGTACTTC
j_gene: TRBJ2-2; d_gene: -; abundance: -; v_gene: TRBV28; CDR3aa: CASSPEQINTGELFF; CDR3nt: TGTGCCAGCAGTCCAGAACAGATAAACACCGGGGAGCTGTTTTTT
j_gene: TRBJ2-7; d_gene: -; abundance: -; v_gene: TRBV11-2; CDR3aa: CASSLGPGASEQYF; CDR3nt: TGTGCCAGCAGCTTAGGTCCAGGGGCGAGCGAGCAGTACTTC
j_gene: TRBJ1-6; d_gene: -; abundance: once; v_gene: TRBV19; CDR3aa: CASSTPGRRYSPLHF; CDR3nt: TGTGCCAGTAGTACCCCGGGCAGGAGGTATTCACCCCTCCACTTT
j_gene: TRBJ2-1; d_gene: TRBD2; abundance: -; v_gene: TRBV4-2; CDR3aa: CASSQRTSGGAREQFF; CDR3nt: TGTGCCAGCAGCCAGCGAACTAGCGGGGGGGCCCGTGAGCAGTTCTTC
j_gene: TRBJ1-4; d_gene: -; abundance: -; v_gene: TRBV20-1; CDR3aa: CSASSASNEKLFF; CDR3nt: TGCAGTGCTAGTAGCGCGTCTAATGAAAAACTGTTTTTT
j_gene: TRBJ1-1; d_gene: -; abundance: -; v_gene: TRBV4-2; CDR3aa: CASSQAGAYEAFF; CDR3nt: TGTGCCAGCAGCCAAGCAGGGGCTTATGAAGCTTTCTTT
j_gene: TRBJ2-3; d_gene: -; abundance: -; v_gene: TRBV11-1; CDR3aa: CASSSGTSTDTQYF; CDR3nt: TGTGCCAGCAGTTCAGGGACTAGCACAGATACGCAGTATTTT
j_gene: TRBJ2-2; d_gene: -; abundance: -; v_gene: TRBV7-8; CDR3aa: CASSLYPSVGELFF; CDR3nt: TGTGCCAGCAGCTTGTACCCCTCGGTCGGGGAGCTGTTTTTT
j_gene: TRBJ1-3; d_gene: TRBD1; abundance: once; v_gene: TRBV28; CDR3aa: CASSLGQGFSGNTIYF; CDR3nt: TGTGCCAGCAGTTTGGGACAGGGGTTCTCTGGAAACACCATATATTTT
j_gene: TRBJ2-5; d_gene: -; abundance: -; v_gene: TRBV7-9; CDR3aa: CASSYSARVETQYF; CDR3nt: TGTGCCAGCAGCTACTCAGCCCGGGTGGAGACCCAGTACTTC
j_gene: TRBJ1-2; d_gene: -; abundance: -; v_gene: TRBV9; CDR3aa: CASSVGVVPIDYGYTF; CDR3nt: TGTGCCAGCAGCGTAGGTGTAGTCCCGATAGACTATGGCTACACCTTC
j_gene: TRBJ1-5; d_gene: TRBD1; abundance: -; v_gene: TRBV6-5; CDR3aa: CASRLTGVQHF; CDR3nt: TGTGCCAGCAGGCTTACAGGGGTCCAGCATTTT
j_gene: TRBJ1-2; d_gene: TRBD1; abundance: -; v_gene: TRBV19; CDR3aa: CASSNRDRYYTF; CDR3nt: TGTGCCAGTAGTAACCGGGACAGGTACTACACCTTC
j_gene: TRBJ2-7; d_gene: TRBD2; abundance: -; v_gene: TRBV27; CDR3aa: CASSLSASGRDEQYF; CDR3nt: TGTGCCAGCAGTTTATCGGCTAGCGGGAGGGACGAGCAGTACTTC
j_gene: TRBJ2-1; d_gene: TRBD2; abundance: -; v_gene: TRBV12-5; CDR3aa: CASGLVTSGGGNEQFF; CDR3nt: TGTGCTAGTGGTTTGGTGACCTCGGGCGGGGGCAATGAGCAGTTCTTC
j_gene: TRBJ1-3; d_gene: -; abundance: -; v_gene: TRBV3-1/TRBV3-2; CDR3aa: CASSQVWGSRFGNTIYF; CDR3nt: TGTGCCAGCAGCCAAGTCTGGGGCAGCCGATTTGGAAACACCATATATTTT
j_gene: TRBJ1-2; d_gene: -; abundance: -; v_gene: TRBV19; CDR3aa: CASSGTGRSYGYTF; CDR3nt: TGTGCCAGTAGTGGAACAGGCCGTAGCTATGGCTACACCTTC
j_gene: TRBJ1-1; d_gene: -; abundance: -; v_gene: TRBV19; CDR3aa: CASSIGGVNTEAFF; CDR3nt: TGTGCCAGTAGTATTGGGGGCGTGAACACTGAAGCTTTCTTT
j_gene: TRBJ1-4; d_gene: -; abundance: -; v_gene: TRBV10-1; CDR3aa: CASSGLQAYNEKLFF; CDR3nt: TGCGCCAGCAGTGGTCTACAGGCCTATAATGAAAAACTGTTTTTT
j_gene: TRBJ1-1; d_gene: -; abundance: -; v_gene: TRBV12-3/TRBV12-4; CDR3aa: CASSQQVNTEAFF; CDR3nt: TGTGCCAGCAGTCAACAGGTGAACACTGAAGCTTTCTTT
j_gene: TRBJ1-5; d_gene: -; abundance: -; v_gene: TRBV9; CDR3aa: CASSESGVGNQPQHF; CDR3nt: TGTGCCAGCAGCGAGTCCGGGGTAGGGAATCAGCCCCAGCATTTT
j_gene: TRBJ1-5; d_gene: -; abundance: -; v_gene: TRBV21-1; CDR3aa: CASSNSGSHQPQHF; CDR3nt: TGTGCCAGCAGCAATTCAGGGTCCCATCAGCCCCAGCATTTT
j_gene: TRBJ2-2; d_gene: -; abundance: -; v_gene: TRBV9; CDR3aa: CASTSGTGGPNTGELFF; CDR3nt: TGTGCCAGCACCTCAGGGACCGGGGGACCGAACACCGGGGAGCTGTTTTTT
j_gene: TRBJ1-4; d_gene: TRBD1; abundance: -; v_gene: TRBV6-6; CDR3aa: CASSYPTGTGVEKLFF; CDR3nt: TGTGCCAGCAGTTACCCTACCGGGACAGGGGTTGAAAAACTGTTTTTT
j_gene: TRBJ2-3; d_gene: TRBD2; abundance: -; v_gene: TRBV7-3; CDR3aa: CASSLGLSGGADTQYF; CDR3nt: TGTGCCAGCAGCTTAGGGCTTAGCGGGGGAGCAGATACGCAGTATTTT
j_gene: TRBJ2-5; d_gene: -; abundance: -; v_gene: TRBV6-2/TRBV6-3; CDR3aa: CASSYPSHARPNQETQYF; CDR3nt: TGTGCCAGCAGTTACCCCTCACACGCCCGCCCGAACCAAGAGACCCAGTACTTC
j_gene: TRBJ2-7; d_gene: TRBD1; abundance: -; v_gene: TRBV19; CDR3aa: CASNHLGTGSSYEQYF; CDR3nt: TGTGCCAGTAATCACCTTGGGACAGGCAGCTCCTACGAGCAGTACTTC
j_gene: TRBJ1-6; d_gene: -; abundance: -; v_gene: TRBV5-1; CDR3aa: CASSPHTYNSPLHF; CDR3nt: TGCGCCAGCAGCCCACATACCTATAATTCACCCCTCCACTTT
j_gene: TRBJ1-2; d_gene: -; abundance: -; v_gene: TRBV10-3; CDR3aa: CAISGTDTYTF; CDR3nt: TGTGCCATCAGTGGGACAGACACTTACACCTTC